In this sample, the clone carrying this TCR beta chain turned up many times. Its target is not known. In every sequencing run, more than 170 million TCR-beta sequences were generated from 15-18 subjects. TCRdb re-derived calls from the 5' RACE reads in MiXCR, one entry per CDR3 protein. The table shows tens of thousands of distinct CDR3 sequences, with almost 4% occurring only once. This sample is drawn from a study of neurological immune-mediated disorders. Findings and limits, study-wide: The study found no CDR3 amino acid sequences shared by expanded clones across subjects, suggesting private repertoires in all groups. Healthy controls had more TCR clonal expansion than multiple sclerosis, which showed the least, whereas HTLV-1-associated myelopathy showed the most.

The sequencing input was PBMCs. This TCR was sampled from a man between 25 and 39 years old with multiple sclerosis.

The CDR3 coding sequence is TGTGCCAGCAGTTACTCGGGGGGCGACACCGGGGAGCTGTTTTTT. Residues: CASSYSGGDTGELFF. The rearrangement joins TRBV6-6 to TRBJ2-2, with D perhaps TRBD1 or TRBD2 (6 bases each). The CDR3 covers 15 residues. V lost 0 bases and J 3 bases, leaving 8 bases between the germline ends. Germline-derived CDR1 and CDR2 are MNHNY and SVGAGI (reference sequence).